This T cell receptor (beta chain) was identified during a study of blood T cell repertoires in COVID-19. This clone showed up just once. Sequencing was performed with immunoSEQ multiplex PCR; in TCRdb, only in-frame clones are kept and a portion is missing. The table shows roughly 200,000 clones, with roughly 85% occurring only once. The CDR3 spans 14 residues. Deletions cut 8 bases from V and 8 bases from J, with 20 bases between. Germline values: CDR1 SGHNT, CDR2 YYREEE (reference sequence). The sequence was obtained from a woman aged 60-75 years with acute or convalescent COVID-19. The sample consisted of peripheral blood. The chain links TRBV5-4 to TRBJ2-1; the D gene is possibly TRBD1 (5 bases). The CDR3 loop is CARPLGQGGDEQFF. DNA for the CDR3: TGTGCCAGACCCCTAGGGCAGGGTGGTGATGAGCAGTTCTTC.